These T cell receptor beta chains were read from a single sample in a study of shared clonotypes between healthy human individuals. Clones were sequenced by immunoSEQ multiplex PCR, and TCRdb holds only the in-frame ones, with some missing. The data show some 500,000 clones, with 90% to 97% seen just once and approximately 0.06% held by the top ten. Material for sequencing was naive CD4+ T cells sorted from blood. These receptors were obtained from a woman in her twenties or thirties in good health. The CDR3 runs from the conserved cysteine through the conserved F or W. Each record gives: D gene, V gene, J gene, clone size, CDR3 DNA, CDR3 protein. D genes are given only for firm matches. Clone size is stated in some rows and not others, as once, few, many or a class when expanded.

d_gene: -; v_gene: TRBV6-1; j_gene: TRBJ1-5; abundance: -; CDR3nt: TGTGCCAGCAGTGAATGGGGGAGCAATCAGCCCCAGCATTTT; CDR3aa: CASSEWGSNQPQHF
d_gene: -; v_gene: TRBV30; j_gene: TRBJ1-5; abundance: -; CDR3nt: TGTGCCTGGAGTGTGTCAGCAAATCAGCCCCAGCATTTT; CDR3aa: CAWSVSANQPQHF
d_gene: -; v_gene: TRBV7-9; j_gene: TRBJ2-5; abundance: -; CDR3nt: TGTGCCAGCAGCTTAGTGGGGGGCGTGGAGACCCAGTACTTC; CDR3aa: CASSLVGGVETQYF
d_gene: -; v_gene: TRBV5-1; j_gene: TRBJ2-7; abundance: -; CDR3nt: TGCGCCAGCAGCCGGGACGGGTCCTCCTACGAGCAGTACTTC; CDR3aa: CASSRDGSSYEQYF
d_gene: -; v_gene: TRBV28; j_gene: TRBJ1-1; abundance: -; CDR3nt: TGTGCCAGCAGTCCCCAGTGGCGAGACACTGAAGCTTTCTTT; CDR3aa: CASSPQWRDTEAFF
d_gene: -; v_gene: TRBV27; j_gene: TRBJ1-2; abundance: -; CDR3nt: TGTGCCAGCAGATTTGGGCGCGATGGGGGGGTAGGGTATGGCTACACCTTC; CDR3aa: CASRFGRDGGVGYGYTF
d_gene: -; v_gene: TRBV30; j_gene: TRBJ1-5; abundance: -; CDR3nt: TGTGCCTGGAGTCGGGTGAATGGCAATCAGCCCCAGCATTTT; CDR3aa: CAWSRVNGNQPQHF
d_gene: TRBD2; v_gene: TRBV5-1; j_gene: TRBJ2-1; abundance: -; CDR3nt: TGCGCCAGCAGCTTACTAGCGGAATCCTACAATGAGCAGTTCTTC; CDR3aa: CASSLLAESYNEQFF
d_gene: -; v_gene: TRBV27; j_gene: TRBJ2-3; abundance: -; CDR3nt: TGTGCCAGCAGTTTATCCTGGACAGCCGCCCCCCGTACGCAGTATTTT; CDR3aa: CASSLSWTAAPRTQYF
d_gene: TRBD1; v_gene: TRBV6-5; j_gene: TRBJ1-1; abundance: -; CDR3nt: TGTGCCAGCAGGGACAGGGCGGAGGCTGAAGCTTTCTTT; CDR3aa: CASRDRAEAEAFF
d_gene: TRBD2; v_gene: TRBV7-3; j_gene: TRBJ2-1; abundance: -; CDR3nt: TGTGCCAGCAGCTCCGGACTAGCGGGACGCGAAGGGCAGTTCTTC; CDR3aa: CASSSGLAGREGQFF
d_gene: TRBD1; v_gene: TRBV18; j_gene: TRBJ1-5; abundance: once; CDR3nt: TGTGCCAGCTCATCCGGACAGGGTCGGCAGCCCCAGCATTTT; CDR3aa: CASSSGQGRQPQHF
d_gene: -; v_gene: TRBV18; j_gene: TRBJ1-4; abundance: -; CDR3nt: TGTGCCAGCTCACCTCCGGGACAACCTAATGAAAAACTGTTTTTT; CDR3aa: CASSPPGQPNEKLFF
d_gene: TRBD1; v_gene: TRBV29-1; j_gene: TRBJ1-5; abundance: -; CDR3nt: TGCAGCGTAGGGACAGGGGACAATCAGCCCCAGCATTTT; CDR3aa: CSVGTGDNQPQHF
d_gene: -; v_gene: TRBV4-1; j_gene: TRBJ1-4; abundance: -; CDR3nt: TGCGCCAGCAGCCAAGACCGGAAACTGTTTTTT; CDR3aa: CASSQDRKLFF
d_gene: -; v_gene: TRBV28; j_gene: TRBJ2-3; abundance: -; CDR3nt: TGTGCCAGCAGCGCTGGCACAGATACGCAGTATTTT; CDR3aa: CASSAGTDTQYF
d_gene: TRBD2; v_gene: TRBV4-1; j_gene: TRBJ2-7; abundance: -; CDR3nt: TGCGCCAGCAGCCCAGCTCGACTAGCGGGAGAATCTTCCATCTACGAGCAGTACTTC; CDR3aa: CASSPARLAGESSIYEQYF
d_gene: -; v_gene: TRBV5-4; j_gene: TRBJ2-3; abundance: -; CDR3nt: TGTGCCAGCAGCTCCCCGGGACGGCCAACAGATACGCAGTATTTT; CDR3aa: CASSSPGRPTDTQYF
d_gene: -; v_gene: TRBV18; j_gene: TRBJ1-4; abundance: -; CDR3nt: TGTGCCAGCTCACTCCGGGCCGCTAATGAAAAACTGTTTTTT; CDR3aa: CASSLRAANEKLFF
d_gene: TRBD2; v_gene: TRBV7-2; j_gene: TRBJ2-3; abundance: -; CDR3nt: TGTGCCAGCAGCTTACGACTAGCGGGTGGCACAGATACGCAGTATTTT; CDR3aa: CASSLRLAGGTDTQYF